One sample yielded the 13 T cell receptor beta chains listed below, sequenced in a study of blood T cell repertoires in COVID-19. Here immunoSEQ multiplex PCR was the method, and the copy in TCRdb shows in-frame clones only, minus some. Here the sample spans 70,000 or so clones, about four fifths being singletons. Sequenced sample: peripheral blood. Receptors originate from a man in his fifties or sixties with COVID-19, enrolled during active disease.

In this sample, this clone turned up once. The J gene is TRBJ2-2, the V gene TRBV6-5, with D possibly being TRBD1 (5 bases). Germline CDR1 and CDR2: MNHEY and SVGAGI. V lost 8 bases to trimming and J lost 8 bases, with 21 bases between them. The CDR3 length is 15 residues. The CDR3 nucleotides read TGTGCCAGCCGCGATAGGACACCGGTTTTTGGGGAGCTGTTTTTT. Its translation: CASRDRTPVFGELFF.

The rearrangement joins TRBV28 to TRBJ1-2; perhaps TRBD1 as D (5 bases). The CDR3 consists of 15 residues. V was cut by 2 bases and J by 8 bases, with 18 bases left in between. CDR1 and CDR2 (germline): MDHEN, SYDVKM. This CDR3 reads CASSLHMNQGYGYTF. Here the CDR3 DNA reads TGTGCCAGCAGTTTACATATGAATCAGGGTTACGGCTACACCTTC.

The rearrangement uses TRBV11-3 and TRBJ1-6, with D unresolved. Deletions cut 5 bases from V and 7 bases from J, with 9 bases between. This CDR3 is 13 amino acids long. The germline V gene has CDR1 SGHNT and CDR2 YENEEA. The CDR3 loop reads CASSRGMNSPLHF. DNA for the CDR3: TGTGCCAGCAGCCGAGGAATGAATTCACCCCTCCACTTT. Together with reference TRBV11-3 and TRBJ1-6, the CDR3 gives the full variable domain: EAGVVQSPRYKIIEKKQPVAFWCNPISGHNTLYWYLQNLGQGPELLIRYENEEAVDDSQLPKDRFSAERLKGVDSTLKIQPAELGDSAVYLCASSRGMNSPLHFGNGTRLTVT.

The chain combines TRBV12-3 or TRBV12-4 with TRBJ2-2, with a possible D match to TRBD1 (6 bases). This CDR3 has 13 residues. Trimming pared 6 bases from V and 5 bases from J, leaving 10 bases between. The CDR3 loop is CASRITGTGELFF. In DNA, the CDR3 is TGTGCCAGCAGAATTACAGGGACCGGGGAGCTGTTTTTT.

The chain recombines TRBV18 with TRBJ1-5; D is possibly TRBD1 (5 bases). CDR1 is KGHSH, CDR2 LQKENI, per germline. V dropped 4 bases and J dropped 0 bases, with 10 bases sitting between them. This CDR3 has 15 amino acids. The CDR3 DNA reads TGTGCCAGCTCACAGTTAGGGGATAGCAATCAGCCCCAGCATTTT. It codes for CASSQLGDSNQPQHF.

On this clone itself: An end of the junction does not agree with germline; a read error may underlie this. Written as DNA, the CDR3 is TGTGCCAGCGGTGATGTCCTAGCAGCAGATACGCAGTATTTT. Its translation is CASGDVLAADTQYF. This chain joins TRBV6-1 and TRBJ2-3, with D possibly TRBD2 on 5 matching bases. CDR1 and CDR2 (germline): MNHNS, SASEGT. CDR3 size: 14 residues.

This CDR3 reads CASSGAGADTQYF. In nucleotides, the CDR3 is TGTGCCAGCAGTGGAGCAGGGGCAGATACGCAGTATTTT. The chain uses TRBV2 and TRBJ2-3; possible D gene TRBD1, 6 bases. Germline V gene data show CDR1 as SNHLY and CDR2 as FYNNEI. CDR3 length equals 13 residues. Trimming pared 4 bases from V and 4 bases from J, leaving 9 bases between.

The chain is built from TRBV5-6 and TRBJ1-5; D is unclear. The ends were cut back, 2 bases at V and 3 bases at J, with 6 bases in the middle. CDR3 length equals 13 residues. Germline V CDR1 and CDR2: SGHDT, YYEEEE. The CDR3 DNA is TGTGCCAGCAGCTTCTCACACAATCAGCCCCAGCATTTT. Translating gives CASSFSHNQPQHF.

The chain employs TRBV27 and TRBJ2-3, with 12 bases matching TRBD2. After removal of 1 base from V and 7 bases from J, the junction contained 15 bases not matched to a gene. The germline gives CDR1 MNHEY, CDR2 SMNVEV (reference sequence). The CDR3 has 19 amino acids. The CDR3 reads CASSLYPPATSGGGNTQYF. The CDR3 bases are TGTGCCAGCAGTTTATATCCCCCAGCGACTAGCGGGGGCGGGAATACGCAGTATTTT.

This chain connects TRBV9 to TRBJ1-1; tentatively, D is TRBD1 (6 bases). Between the trimmed V and J ends, which lost 0 bases and 10 bases, there was a span of 19 bases. This CDR3 contains 15 residues. CDR1 SGDLS and CDR2 YYNGEE come from the germline V gene. The CDR3 region has the DNA TGTGCCAGCAGCGTAGAAGGCGGGGGGGCCCATGGAGCTTTCTTT. This encodes CASSVEGGGAHGAFF.

The chain joins TRBV3-1 (or the pseudogene TRBV3-2) to TRBJ2-2, with D perhaps matching TRBD1 (6 bases). V was pared by 4 bases and J by 0 bases, with 9 bases between. Germline V gives CDR1 LGHDT, CDR2 YNNKEL (reference sequence). This CDR3 region has 15 residues. CDR3 region: CASSRGHSNTGELFF. CDR3 DNA: TGTGCCAGCAGCCGGGGACATTCGAACACCGGGGAGCTGTTTTTT.

This clone appeared once. The genes are TRBV5-4 and TRBJ2-3, with a tentative D call TRBD1 (6 bases). This CDR3 comprises 16 residues. CDR1 SGHNT and CDR2 YYREEE come from the germline V gene (reference sequence). V dropped 0 bases and J dropped 1 base, with 12 bases sitting between them. In DNA, the CDR3 is TGTGCCAGCAGCTTGGGACTACAGGGAGGCACAGATACGCAGTATTTT. It encodes CASSLGLQGGTDTQYF.

This chain uses TRBV6-6 with TRBJ1-6, with 7 bases identical to TRBD1. This CDR3 contains 13 residues. Losses at the gene ends were 8 bases for V and 10 bases for J; bases not matched to a gene: 8. The V gene's germline CDR1 is MNHNY and CDR2 SVGAGI (reference sequence). The CDR3 sequence is CASQGTAGSPLHF. The CDR3 DNA follows: TGTGCCAGCCAAGGGACAGCCGGGTCACCCCTCCACTTT.